This is a list of T cell receptor beta chains from one sample in a study of control samples from healthy donors and cancer patients. Sequenced by immunoSEQ multiplex PCR; TCRdb stores in-frame clones only, minus some. The table includes 78,000 or so clones, around four fifths detected once. The sample consisted of blood. These receptors all come from a man in his fifties or sixties in good health. Each CDR3 is given with its conserved first and last residue. A D gene is named only where the DNA matches it firmly. The size entry is marked missing in some rows and otherwise reads once, few, many or a size class.

v_call: TRBV20-1
j_call: TRBJ1-5
d_call: -
clone_size: -
cdr3_aa: CSASARDSNQPQHF
cdr3_nt: TGCAGTGCTAGTGCCCGGGACAGCAATCAGCCCCAGCATTTT

v_call: TRBV4-2
j_call: TRBJ2-1
d_call: -
clone_size: -
cdr3_aa: CASSPQGRESNNEQFF
cdr3_nt: TGTGCCAGCAGCCCCCAGGGGCGGGAGTCAAACAATGAGCAGTTCTTC

v_call: TRBV28
j_call: TRBJ2-5
d_call: TRBD2
clone_size: once
cdr3_aa: CASVASGRQETQYF
cdr3_nt: TGTGCCAGCGTGGCTAGCGGGAGGCAAGAGACCCAGTACTTC

v_call: TRBV28
j_call: TRBJ2-1
d_call: TRBD1
clone_size: few
cdr3_aa: CASSFLTGGGRTGGSYNEQFF
cdr3_nt: TGTGCCAGCAGTTTCCTAACAGGCGGCGGCAGGACAGGGGGCTCCTACAATGAGCAGTTCTTC

v_call: TRBV28
j_call: TRBJ2-6
d_call: -
clone_size: -
cdr3_aa: CASSLGLISGANVLTF
cdr3_nt: TGTGCCAGCAGTTTAGGACTGATCTCTGGGGCCAACGTCCTGACTTTC

v_call: TRBV19
j_call: TRBJ2-2
d_call: -
clone_size: -
cdr3_aa: CASSFVLTTGELFF
cdr3_nt: TGTGCCAGTAGTTTCGTCCTGACGACCGGGGAGCTGTTTTTT

v_call: TRBV5-4
j_call: TRBJ1-2
d_call: -
clone_size: -
cdr3_aa: CASSPLRNIPGNYGYTF
cdr3_nt: TGTGCCAGCAGCCCCCTACGAAACATCCCGGGGAACTATGGCTACACCTTC

v_call: TRBV30
j_call: TRBJ1-1
d_call: -
clone_size: -
cdr3_aa: CAWSWDLNTEAFF
cdr3_nt: TGTGCCTGGAGTTGGGACTTGAACACTGAAGCTTTCTTT

v_call: TRBV18
j_call: TRBJ2-7
d_call: -
clone_size: -
cdr3_aa: CASSPSVRPYEQYF
cdr3_nt: TGTGCCAGCTCCCCGTCGGTTCGTCCCTACGAGCAGTACTTC

v_call: TRBV5-4
j_call: TRBJ1-4
d_call: TRBD1
clone_size: -
cdr3_aa: CASSLVPVTGNEKLFF
cdr3_nt: TGTGCCAGCAGCTTGGTGCCGGTGACAGGGAATGAAAAACTGTTTTTT

v_call: TRBV11-2
j_call: TRBJ1-1
d_call: -
clone_size: -
cdr3_aa: CASSSQPRGAEAFF
cdr3_nt: TGTGCCAGCAGCTCACAACCCCGGGGAGCTGAAGCTTTCTTT

v_call: TRBV23-1
j_call: TRBJ1-4
d_call: -
clone_size: few
cdr3_aa: CASSQSRTENEKLFF
cdr3_nt: TGCGCCAGCAGTCAATCGAGGACAGAAAATGAAAAACTGTTTTTT

v_call: TRBV11-3
j_call: TRBJ2-1
d_call: -
clone_size: -
cdr3_aa: CASSLASNNEQFF
cdr3_nt: TGTGCCAGCAGCCTAGCGAGCAACAATGAGCAGTTCTTC

v_call: TRBV6-2/TRBV6-3
j_call: TRBJ1-5
d_call: -
clone_size: -
cdr3_aa: CASSYQQGNQPQHF
cdr3_nt: TGTGCCAGCAGTTACCAACAAGGGAATCAGCCCCAGCATTTT

v_call: TRBV7-2
j_call: TRBJ1-2
d_call: -
clone_size: few
cdr3_aa: CASSLQGGYGYTF
cdr3_nt: TGTGCCAGCAGCTTACAGGGTGGCTATGGCTACACCTTC

v_call: TRBV30
j_call: TRBJ2-3
d_call: TRBD1
clone_size: few
cdr3_aa: CAWSVPGQGTDTQYF
cdr3_nt: TGTGCCTGGAGTGTACCTGGACAGGGTACAGATACGCAGTATTTT

v_call: TRBV28
j_call: TRBJ1-1
d_call: -
clone_size: -
cdr3_aa: CASSLAGNTEAFF
cdr3_nt: TGTGCCAGCAGTTTGGCGGGGAACACTGAAGCTTTCTTT

v_call: TRBV9
j_call: TRBJ2-3
d_call: -
clone_size: -
cdr3_aa: CASRDTSTDTQYF
cdr3_nt: TGTGCCAGCCGGGACACCAGCACAGATACGCAGTATTTT

v_call: TRBV6-5
j_call: TRBJ2-7
d_call: -
clone_size: -
cdr3_aa: CASSLGVEQYF
cdr3_nt: TGTGCCAGCAGTTTAGGGGTCGAGCAGTACTTC

v_call: TRBV7-2
j_call: TRBJ2-1
d_call: TRBD2
clone_size: -
cdr3_aa: CASSFGAGGPNEQFF
cdr3_nt: TGTGCCAGCAGCTTCGGAGCGGGAGGCCCCAATGAGCAGTTCTTC

v_call: TRBV5-1
j_call: TRBJ1-1
d_call: TRBD1
clone_size: -
cdr3_aa: CASSLSTGGPEAFF
cdr3_nt: TGCGCCAGCAGCTTATCGACAGGGGGCCCTGAAGCTTTCTTT

v_call: TRBV6-5
j_call: TRBJ2-2
d_call: TRBD2
clone_size: -
cdr3_aa: CASSYSGLGTGELFF
cdr3_nt: TGTGCCAGCAGTTACTCGGGACTAGGCACCGGGGAGCTGTTTTTT

v_call: TRBV4-3
j_call: TRBJ1-6
d_call: -
clone_size: -
cdr3_aa: CASSQDRLRSPLHF
cdr3_nt: TGCGCCAGCAGCCAAGACAGGTTACGTTCACCCCTCCACTTT

v_call: TRBV7-9
j_call: TRBJ2-7
d_call: -
clone_size: few
cdr3_aa: CASEKVGFYEQYF
cdr3_nt: TGTGCCAGCGAGAAAGTGGGGTTCTACGAGCAGTACTTC

v_call: TRBV6-5
j_call: TRBJ2-7
d_call: TRBD1
clone_size: -
cdr3_aa: CASSYTRDSSYEQYF
cdr3_nt: TGTGCCAGCAGTTACACTAGGGACAGTTCCTACGAGCAGTACTTC

v_call: TRBV30
j_call: TRBJ2-7
d_call: -
clone_size: few
cdr3_aa: CAWVQRGVEQYF
cdr3_nt: TGTGCCTGGGTCCAGAGGGGGGTCGAGCAGTACTTC

v_call: TRBV4-3
j_call: TRBJ2-3
d_call: -
clone_size: once
cdr3_aa: CASSQVGSGTDTQYF
cdr3_nt: TGCGCCAGCAGCCAAGTGGGGAGTGGGACAGATACGCAGTATTTT

v_call: TRBV2
j_call: TRBJ1-6
d_call: TRBD1
clone_size: -
cdr3_aa: CASGETGDSPLHF
cdr3_nt: TGTGCCAGCGGGGAGACAGGGGATTCACCCCTCCACTTT

v_call: TRBV16
j_call: TRBJ1-4
d_call: TRBD1
clone_size: -
cdr3_aa: CASSLTGTANEKLFF
cdr3_nt: TGTGCCAGCAGCCTAACCGGGACAGCGAATGAAAAACTGTTTTTT

v_call: TRBV14
j_call: TRBJ1-1
d_call: -
clone_size: -
cdr3_aa: CASSQDHPGQNTEAFF
cdr3_nt: TGTGCCAGCAGCCAAGATCACCCAGGGCAGAACACTGAAGCTTTCTTT

v_call: TRBV7-2
j_call: TRBJ1-1
d_call: -
clone_size: -
cdr3_aa: CASSLSVNTEAFF
cdr3_nt: TGTGCCAGCAGCTTATCGGTGAACACTGAAGCTTTCTTT

v_call: TRBV11-2
j_call: TRBJ1-1
d_call: TRBD1
clone_size: -
cdr3_aa: CASSLLGTGAFF
cdr3_nt: TGTGCCAGCAGCTTACTCGGGACAGGAGCCTTTTTT

v_call: TRBV2
j_call: TRBJ2-5
d_call: -
clone_size: -
cdr3_aa: CASSGGWKETQYF
cdr3_nt: TGTGCCAGCAGCGGGGGCTGGAAAGAGACCCAGTACTTC

v_call: TRBV9
j_call: TRBJ2-2
d_call: -
clone_size: -
cdr3_aa: CASSVDHGGNTGELFF
cdr3_nt: TGTGCCAGCAGCGTAGATCACGGGGGGAACACCGGGGAGCTGTTTTTT

v_call: TRBV28
j_call: TRBJ1-1
d_call: -
clone_size: -
cdr3_aa: CASSLTPPRGTEAFF
cdr3_nt: TGTGCCAGCAGTTTAACACCTCCCCGGGGCACTGAAGCTTTCTTT

v_call: TRBV19
j_call: TRBJ1-5
d_call: -
clone_size: -
cdr3_aa: CASSIYRDQPQHF
cdr3_nt: TGTGCCAGTAGTATATACAGGGATCAGCCCCAGCATTTT

v_call: TRBV24-1
j_call: TRBJ1-2
d_call: -
clone_size: -
cdr3_aa: CATSDLRHGYTF
cdr3_nt: TGTGCCACCAGTGATTTAAGACATGGCTACACCTTC

v_call: TRBV19
j_call: TRBJ2-7
d_call: -
clone_size: -
cdr3_aa: CASKGMGSEQYF
cdr3_nt: TGTGCCAGTAAAGGGATGGGTAGCGAGCAGTACTTC

v_call: TRBV5-1
j_call: TRBJ2-3
d_call: -
clone_size: -
cdr3_aa: CASSYGQAGGTDTQYF
cdr3_nt: TGCGCCAGCAGCTACGGACAAGCCGGGGGCACAGATACGCAGTATTTT

v_call: TRBV7-8
j_call: TRBJ2-3
d_call: -
clone_size: -
cdr3_aa: CASSPRATDTQYF
cdr3_nt: TGTGCCAGCAGCCCCAGGGCGACAGATACGCAGTATTTT

v_call: TRBV5-1
j_call: TRBJ2-5
d_call: -
clone_size: -
cdr3_aa: CASSSTSGSYQETQYF
cdr3_nt: TGCGCCAGCAGCTCCACCTCAGGGTCATACCAAGAGACCCAGTACTTC

v_call: TRBV4-2
j_call: TRBJ2-3
d_call: TRBD2
clone_size: -
cdr3_aa: CASSQDGSGGVTDTQYF
cdr3_nt: TGTGCCAGCAGCCAAGATGGTTCGGGAGGAGTCACAGATACGCAGTATTTT

v_call: TRBV7-2
j_call: TRBJ2-7
d_call: TRBD2
clone_size: few
cdr3_aa: CASSLNPGGPYEQYF
cdr3_nt: TGTGCCAGCAGCTTAAATCCGGGGGGGCCCTACGAGCAGTACTTC

v_call: TRBV18
j_call: TRBJ1-1
d_call: -
clone_size: -
cdr3_aa: CASQVESEAFF
cdr3_nt: TGTGCCAGCCAGGTAGAGTCTGAAGCTTTCTTT

v_call: TRBV18
j_call: TRBJ2-3
d_call: TRBD1
clone_size: -
cdr3_aa: CASSPTGATSDTQYF
cdr3_nt: TGTGCCAGCTCACCGACAGGGGCAACGTCTGATACGCAGTATTTT

v_call: TRBV7-9
j_call: TRBJ2-1
d_call: TRBD2
clone_size: -
cdr3_aa: CASSLVGTSGRARNEQFF
cdr3_nt: TGTGCCAGCAGCTTAGTGGGGACTAGCGGGAGGGCGCGCAATGAGCAGTTCTTC

v_call: TRBV19
j_call: TRBJ2-4
d_call: -
clone_size: -
cdr3_aa: CASSIRRLRVGNIQYF
cdr3_nt: TGTGCCAGTAGTATTAGACGCTTGCGGGTAGGGAACATTCAGTACTTC

v_call: TRBV4-1
j_call: TRBJ1-1
d_call: -
clone_size: -
cdr3_aa: CASSQLNTGIGAFF
cdr3_nt: TGCGCCAGCAGCCAGCTCAATACAGGGATTGGGGCTTTCTTT

v_call: TRBV28
j_call: TRBJ2-7
d_call: -
clone_size: -
cdr3_aa: CASSPLGAGAYEQYF
cdr3_nt: TGTGCCAGCAGTCCCCTGGGGGCGGGGGCCTACGAGCAGTACTTC

v_call: TRBV24-1
j_call: TRBJ2-1
d_call: -
clone_size: -
cdr3_aa: CATSEDRVGEQFF
cdr3_nt: TGTGCCACCAGTGAGGATCGAGTTGGGGAGCAGTTCTTC

v_call: TRBV15
j_call: TRBJ1-1
d_call: TRBD1
clone_size: -
cdr3_aa: CATSSTGGTEAFF
cdr3_nt: TGTGCCACCAGCTCCACAGGGGGCACTGAAGCTTTCTTT